One and the same sample provided the 3 T cell receptor beta chains below, sequenced in a study of blood T cell repertoires in COVID-19. Generated by immunoSEQ multiplex PCR, the TCRdb table keeps only in-frame clones and is missing some. The data contain around 150,000 clones, more than 75% of them singletons. The specimen was peripheral blood. Receptors originate from a man aged 45-65 years with active COVID-19.

The V gene is TRBV11-2, the J gene TRBJ1-2; possible D gene TRBD1, 6 bases. Between the trimmed V and J ends, which lost 6 bases and 2 bases, there was a span of 19 bases. Germline CDR1 reads SGHAT; CDR2 reads FQNNGV. The CDR3 is 16 amino acids. CDR3 nucleotide sequence: TGTGCCAGCAGTCCTTCGAGGGGGATTTCGAACTATGGCTACACCTTC. Protein sequence: CASSPSRGISNYGYTF.

The rearrangement uses TRBV25-1 and TRBJ2-1; 8 bases align to TRBD1. The CDR3 covers 12 residues. V lost 8 bases and J lost 4; bases outside the gene matches: 1. Germline loops: CDR1 MGHDK, CDR2 SYGVNS. CDR3 residues: CASGDRYNEQFF. CDR3 in DNA: TGTGCCAGCGGGGACAGGTACAATGAGCAGTTCTTC.

The rearrangement uses TRBV4-3 and TRBJ2-7; D is possibly TRBD1 (5 bases). Germline-derived CDR1 and CDR2 are LGHNA and YSLEER. V lost 0 bases, J lost 3 bases, and 12 bases lay in between. The CDR3 spans 15 residues. CDR3 nucleotides: TGCGCCAGCAGCCAAGAACAGACAGTCCACTACGAGCAGTACTTC. As protein: CASSQEQTVHYEQYF.